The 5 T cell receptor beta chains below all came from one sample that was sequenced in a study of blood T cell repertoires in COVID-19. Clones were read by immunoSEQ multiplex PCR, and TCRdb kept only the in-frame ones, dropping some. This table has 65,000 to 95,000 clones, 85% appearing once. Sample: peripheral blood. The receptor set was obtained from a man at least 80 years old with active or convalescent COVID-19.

DNA of the CDR3: TGTGCCAGCTCACTTGCGGGACAGGGTTGGGAGACCCAGTACTTC. Its protein product is CASSLAGQGWETQYF. The chain links TRBV18 to TRBJ2-5; 9 bases line up with TRBD1. Germline V CDR1 and CDR2: KGHSH, LQKENI. This CDR3 has 15 amino acids. V lost 4 bases, J lost 5 bases, and 8 bases stayed unmatched. The full variable domain, with the rest looked up from reference TRBV18 and TRBJ2-5, is NAGVMQNPRHLVRRRGQEARLRCSPMKGHSHVYWYRQLPEEGLKFMVYLQKENIIDESGMPKERFSAEFPKEGPSILRIQQVVRGDSAAYFCASSLAGQGWETQYFGPGTRLLVL.

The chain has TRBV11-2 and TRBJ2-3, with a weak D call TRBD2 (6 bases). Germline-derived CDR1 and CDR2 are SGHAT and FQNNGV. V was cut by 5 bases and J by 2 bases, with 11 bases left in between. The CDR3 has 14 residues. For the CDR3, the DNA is TGTGCCAGCAGCCCGGACTATTTCACAGATACGCAGTATTTT. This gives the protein CASSPDYFTDTQYF.

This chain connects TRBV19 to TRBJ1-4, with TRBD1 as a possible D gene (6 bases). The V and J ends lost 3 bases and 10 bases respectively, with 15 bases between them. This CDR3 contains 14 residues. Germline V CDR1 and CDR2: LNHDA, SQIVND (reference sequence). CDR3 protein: CASSIAGGAGKLFF. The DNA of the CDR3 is TGTGCCAGTAGTATCGCGGGGGGCGCGGGAAAACTGTTTTTT.

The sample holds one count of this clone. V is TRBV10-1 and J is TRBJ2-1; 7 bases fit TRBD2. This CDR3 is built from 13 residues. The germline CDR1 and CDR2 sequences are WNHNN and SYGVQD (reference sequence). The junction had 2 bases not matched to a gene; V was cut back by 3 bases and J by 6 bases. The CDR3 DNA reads TGCGCCAGCAGTGACCAGCGGGGCAATGAGCAGTTCTTC. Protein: CASSDQRGNEQFF.

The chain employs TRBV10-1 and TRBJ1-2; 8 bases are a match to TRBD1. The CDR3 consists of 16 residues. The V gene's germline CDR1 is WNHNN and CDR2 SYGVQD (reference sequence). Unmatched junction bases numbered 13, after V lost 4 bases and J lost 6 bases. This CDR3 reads CASSGSGQGRWNGYTF. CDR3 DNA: TGCGCCAGCAGTGGGTCCGGACAGGGAAGATGGAATGGCTACACCTTC.